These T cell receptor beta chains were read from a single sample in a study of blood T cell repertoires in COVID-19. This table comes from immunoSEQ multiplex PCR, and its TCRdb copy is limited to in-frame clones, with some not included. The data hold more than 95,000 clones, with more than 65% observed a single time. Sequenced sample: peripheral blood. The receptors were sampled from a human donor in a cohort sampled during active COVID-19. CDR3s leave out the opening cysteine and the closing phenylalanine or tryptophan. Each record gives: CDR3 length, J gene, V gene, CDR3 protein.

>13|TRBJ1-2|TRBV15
ATSRDRAGGYGYT
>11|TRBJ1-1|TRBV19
ATAGDRGPEAF
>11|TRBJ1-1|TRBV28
ASRRDGNTEAF
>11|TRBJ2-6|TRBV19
ASSIRQGDVLT
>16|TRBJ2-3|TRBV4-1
ASSQDRARRGFTDTQY
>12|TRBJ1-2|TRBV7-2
ASSFYQGTDGYT
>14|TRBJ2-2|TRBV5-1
ASSPGLAGVTGELF
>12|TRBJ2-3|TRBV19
ASSSSGIADTQY
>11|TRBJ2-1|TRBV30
AWGGQVRDEQF
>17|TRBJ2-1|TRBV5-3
ARSSTPGTSGGYYNEQF
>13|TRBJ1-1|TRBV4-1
ASRNPAGKGTEAF
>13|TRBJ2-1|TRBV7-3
ASSLTSGAYNEQF
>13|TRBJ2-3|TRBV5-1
ASSAGTQFTDTQY
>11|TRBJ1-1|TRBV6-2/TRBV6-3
ASSEGNRDRAF
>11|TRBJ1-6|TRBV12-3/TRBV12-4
ASSPQGWSPLH
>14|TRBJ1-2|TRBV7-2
ASSPNSGTGDGGYT
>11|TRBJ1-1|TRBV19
AISLYLNTEAF
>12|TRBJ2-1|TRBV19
ASSINRDNNEQF
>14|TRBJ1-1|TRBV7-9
ASRPGQGNVNTEAF
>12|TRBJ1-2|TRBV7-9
ASSLGAGNYGYT
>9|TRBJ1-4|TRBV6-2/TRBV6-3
ASSPTGQLF
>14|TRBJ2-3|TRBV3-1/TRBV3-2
ASSPSGAGNTDTQY
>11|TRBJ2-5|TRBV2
ASSGDSQETQY
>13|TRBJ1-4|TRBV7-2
ASSFFGGTNERLF
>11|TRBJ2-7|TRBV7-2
ASNLREGYEQY
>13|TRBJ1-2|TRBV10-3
AISNFPGQGVGYT
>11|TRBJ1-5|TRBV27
ASSRQPNQPQH
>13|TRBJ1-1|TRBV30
AWSRGRQPNTEAF
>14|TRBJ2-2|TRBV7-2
ASSRSSGSNTGELF
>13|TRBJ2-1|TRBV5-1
ASRDTGGSYNEQF
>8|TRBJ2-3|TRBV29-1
SGGEDTQY
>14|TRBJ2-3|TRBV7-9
ASSLGTLTSTDTQY
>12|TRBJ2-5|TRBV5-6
ASSRILAEETQY
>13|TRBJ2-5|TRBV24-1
ATSDLRGGRETQY
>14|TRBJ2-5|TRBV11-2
ASSPRTSGGLETQY
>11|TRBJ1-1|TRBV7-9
ASIWGGDTEAF
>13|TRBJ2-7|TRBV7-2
ASSLDSSTLYEQY
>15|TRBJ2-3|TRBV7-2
ASSLARLAGGTDTQY
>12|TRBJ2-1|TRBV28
ASNPSGSKAEQF
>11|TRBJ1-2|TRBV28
ASSLGRGAGYT
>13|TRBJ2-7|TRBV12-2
ASRLGLAGRYEQY
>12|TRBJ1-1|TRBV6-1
ASSEEQGARRAF
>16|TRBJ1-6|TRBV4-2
ASSQDWFGDSYNSPLH
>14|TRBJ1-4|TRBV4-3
ASSQDGTRSNEKLF
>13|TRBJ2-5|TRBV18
ASSPERRKEETQY
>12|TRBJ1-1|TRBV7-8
ASSLGGENTEAF
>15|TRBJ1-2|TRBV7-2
ASSFFGQSAQLYGYT
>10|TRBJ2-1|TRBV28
ASSTQRNEQF
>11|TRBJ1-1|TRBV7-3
ASSLDRLTEAF